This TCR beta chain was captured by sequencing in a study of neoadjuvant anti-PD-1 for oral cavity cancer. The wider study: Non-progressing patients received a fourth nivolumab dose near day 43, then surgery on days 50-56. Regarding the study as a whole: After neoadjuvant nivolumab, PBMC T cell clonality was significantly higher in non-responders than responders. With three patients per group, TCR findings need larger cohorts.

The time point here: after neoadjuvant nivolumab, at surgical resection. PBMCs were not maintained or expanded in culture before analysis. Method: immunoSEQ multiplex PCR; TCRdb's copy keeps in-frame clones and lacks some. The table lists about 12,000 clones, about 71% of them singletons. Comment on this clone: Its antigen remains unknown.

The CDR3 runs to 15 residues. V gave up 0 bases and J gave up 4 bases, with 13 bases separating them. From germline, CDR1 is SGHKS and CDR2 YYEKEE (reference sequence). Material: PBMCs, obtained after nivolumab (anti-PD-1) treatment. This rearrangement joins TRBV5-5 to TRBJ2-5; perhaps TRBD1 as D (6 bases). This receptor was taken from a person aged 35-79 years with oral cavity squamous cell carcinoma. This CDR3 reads CASSLDTTRGETQYF. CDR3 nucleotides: TGTGCCAGCAGCTTGGACACAACCAGGGGAGAGACCCAGTACTTC.